A single sample is the source of the 9 T cell receptor beta chains below, sequenced in a study of vaccination effects on CD4 cells after COVID-19. Produced via immunoSEQ multiplex PCR; TCRdb's table is partial and in-frame only. The sample has 30,000 to 40,000 clones; 82% are singletons. These receptors' targets are unknown. The authors isolated CD4+ T cells after roughly eleven days of culture. The material sequenced was CD4+ T cells from PBMCs cultured without peptide, taken before COVID-19 vaccination. Receptors originate from a human donor who received a COVID-19 vaccine.

The chain combines TRBV6-5 with TRBJ2-1; D remains unclear. Germline loops: CDR1 MNHEY, CDR2 SVGAGI. The CDR3 consists of 15 residues. V lost 6 bases, J lost 4 bases, and 16 bases lay in between. The DNA for the CDR3 is TGTGCCAGCAGGGGCCTGCAAGAGACATACAATGAGCAGTTCTTC. Encoded protein: CASRGLQETYNEQFF.

J is TRBJ1-3 and V is TRBV9; the match to TRBD1 covers 8 bases. Trimming removed 3 bases from V and 3 bases from J; junction bases left unmatched: 5. The CDR3 is 15 residues long. Germline CDR1 SGDLS, CDR2 YYNGEE. In DNA, the CDR3 is TGTGCCAGCAGCGACGACAGGGGACATGGAAACACCATATATTTT. Protein: CASSDDRGHGNTIYF. Full variable domain (missing parts from reference TRBV9 and TRBJ1-3): DSGVTQTPKHLITATGQRVTLRCSPRSGDLSVYWYQQSLDQGLQFLIQYYNGEERAKGNILERFSAQQFPDLHSELNLSSLELGDSALYFCASSDDRGHGNTIYFGEGSWLTVV.

This clone appeared a few times. The chain joins TRBV7-3 to TRBJ2-7; 7 bases are shared with TRBD1. The germline V gene encodes CDR1 SGHTA and CDR2 FQGTGA. The CDR3 sequence is 16 residues long. V shed 3 bases, J shed 7 bases, and the junction held 15 bases outside the gene matches. The CDR3 region has the DNA TGTGCCAGCAGCTTGATGACAGGGACCTGGGCGAAAGAGCAGTACGTC. It specifies CASSLMTGTWAKEQYV.

The chain links TRBV19 to TRBJ1-1; D not certain. With 6 bases removed from V and 0 bases from J, the gap between germline ends came to 14 bases. The length of the CDR3 is 15 residues. Germline CDR1 is LNHDA and CDR2 is SQIVND (reference sequence). DNA of the CDR3: TGTGCCAGTAGGTACGGGTCCTCGATGAACACTGAAGCTTTCTTT. This translates into CASRYGSSMNTEAFF. Full variable domain (outside the CDR3, taken from reference TRBV19 and TRBJ1-1): DGGITQSPKYLFRKEGQNVTLSCEQNLNHDAMYWYRQDPGQGLRLIYYSQIVNDFQKGDIAEGYSVSREKKESFPLTVTSAQKNPTAFYLCASRYGSSMNTEAFFGQGTRLTVV.

V gene TRBV24-1 combines with J gene TRBJ2-5; 12 positions agree with TRBD1. The CDR3 totals 16 residues. The ends lost 3 bases at V and 5 bases at J; junction bases unmatched: 6. The germline V gene has CDR1 KGHDR and CDR2 SFDVKD. The CDR3 is CATSDPGTGGAETQYF. The CDR3 nucleotides are TGTGCCACCAGTGATCCCGGGACAGGGGGCGCGGAGACCCAGTACTTC.

CDR3 DNA: TGTGCCAGCACCCTACGGAGGAACTCTGGAAACACCATATATTTT. Translation: CASTLRRNSGNTIYF. This chain links TRBV28 with TRBJ1-3; D is ambiguous. The V end was cut by 7 bases, the J end by 0 bases, with 13 bases between. The germline gives CDR1 MDHEN, CDR2 SYDVKM. The CDR3 sequence is 15 residues long.

The chain carries TRBV12-3 or TRBV12-4 and TRBJ2-1; 9 bases are shared with TRBD1. V lost 8 bases to trimming and J lost 14 bases; unmatched junction nucleotides: 13. This CDR3 spans 13 amino acids. The CDR3 spells CASAIAAGQGEFF. The DNA for the CDR3 is TGTGCCAGCGCTATAGCGGCGGGACAGGGAGAGTTCTTC.

The chain recombines TRBV9 with TRBJ1-3; D not resolved. The CDR3 sequence is 14 residues long. Trimming pared 5 bases from V and 0 bases from J, leaving 9 bases between. Per germline, CDR1 SGDLS and CDR2 YYNGEE. The DNA of the CDR3 is TGTGCCAGCAGGTCCGGGATCTCTGGAAACACCATATATTTT. It specifies CASRSGISGNTIYF.

The gene calls are TRBV5-4 and TRBJ1-1; D not certain. The CDR3 is made up of 13 amino acids. The V end lost 2 bases, the J end lost 1 base, and 6 bases lay between the germline ends. Germline CDR1 and CDR2: SGHNT and YYREEE (reference sequence). CDR3 sequence: CASSFPGNTEAFF. In DNA, the CDR3 is TGTGCCAGCAGCTTTCCGGGGAACACTGAAGCTTTCTTT.